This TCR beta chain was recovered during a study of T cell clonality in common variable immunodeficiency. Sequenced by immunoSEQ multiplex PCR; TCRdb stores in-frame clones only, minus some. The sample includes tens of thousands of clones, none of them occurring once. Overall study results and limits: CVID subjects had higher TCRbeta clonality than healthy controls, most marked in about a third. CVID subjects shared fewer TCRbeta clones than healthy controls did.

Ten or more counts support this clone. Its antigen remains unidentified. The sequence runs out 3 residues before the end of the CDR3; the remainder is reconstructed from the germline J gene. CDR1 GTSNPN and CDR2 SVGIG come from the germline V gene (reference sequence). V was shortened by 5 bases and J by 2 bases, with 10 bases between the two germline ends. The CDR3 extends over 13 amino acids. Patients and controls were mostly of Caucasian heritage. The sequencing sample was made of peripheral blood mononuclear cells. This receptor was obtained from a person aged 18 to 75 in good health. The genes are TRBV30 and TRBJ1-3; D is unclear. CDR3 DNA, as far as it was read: TGTGCCTGGTCGGAGGGCGCTGGAAACACC. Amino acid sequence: CAWSEGAGNT. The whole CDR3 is CAWSEGAGNTIYF.